What follows is one T cell receptor beta chain and its context. This sample is drawn from a study of immune evolution from preneoplasia to lung adenocarcinoma. Using immunoSEQ multiplex PCR, the repertoire was profiled, and TCRdb retains in-frame clones only, with some absent. Of approximately 4,900 clones listed, 60% to 80% are singletons. The CDR3 runs 13 residues. V dropped 1 base and J dropped 1 base, with 5 bases sitting between them. CDR1 and CDR2 from the germline V gene are SGHTA and FQGNSA. Resections took place in Japan or China from about 2014 to 2018. Histologic diagnosis was independently verified by two lung pathologists.

The sequenced material came from FFPE normal lung tissue adjacent to the tumor. This chain connects TRBV7-2 to TRBJ2-7; D is unresolved. The receptor comes from a person between 60 and 70 years old with lung adenocarcinoma. This CDR3 reads CASSLDRSYEQYF. The CDR3 bases are TGTGCCAGCAGCTTAGACAGATCCTACGAGCAGTACTTC. The complete variable domain, with remaining parts taken from reference TRBV7-2 and TRBJ2-7, reads GAGVSQSPSNKVTEKGKDVELRCDPISGHTALYWYRQSLGQGLEFLIYFQGNSAPDKSGLPSDRFSAERTGGSVSTLTIQRTQQEDSAVYLCASSLDRSYEQYFGPGTRLTVT.